This TCR beta chain appears in the sequencing data of a study of PD-1 blockade in classical Hodgkin lymphoma. As to this clone: Its antigen remains unknown.

The junction had 11 bases not matched to a gene; V was cut back by 5 bases and J by 1 base. The V gene's germline CDR1 is SGHVS and CDR2 FQNEAQ. The CDR3 is 16 residues long. Relapses following autologous stem cell transplantation were seen in all patients, with brentuximab vedotin exposure varying. Study-wide results and caveats: Newly diagnosed patients reportedly had lower baseline TCR diversity than healthy donors.

Profiled with immunoSEQ multiplex PCR; TCRdb holds only in-frame clones, not every one. The sample lists approximately 26,000 clones, around 70% occurring once. The sequencing here drew on peripheral blood mononuclear cells (PBMCs), taken at baseline. This TCR was recovered from a human donor with classical Hodgkin lymphoma. The rearrangement links TRBV7-8 to TRBJ2-7; 7 nucleotides line up with TRBD2. This CDR3 reads CASSPLLAVFSYEQYF. The CDR3 bases are TGTGCCAGCAGCCCCCTCCTAGCGGTTTTTTCCTACGAGCAGTACTTC. Supplemented by reference TRBV7-8 and TRBJ2-7, the full variable domain reads GAGVSQSPRYKVAKRGQDVALRCDPISGHVSLFWYQQALGQGPEFLTYFQNEAQLDKSGLPSDRFFAERPEGSVSTLKIQRTQQEDSAVYLCASSPLLAVFSYEQYFGPGTRLTVT.